The clone carrying this T cell receptor beta chain was recorded at least ten times. The CDR3 contains 14 residues. From germline, CDR1 is LGHNA and CDR2 YSLEER. The V end lost 0 bases, the J end lost 6 bases, and 9 bases lay between the germline ends. One entry per CDR3 protein, called by TCRdb with MiXCR from the RT-PCR reads. This sample carries about 700,000 distinct CDR3 sequences, approximately 15% of them seen once, and the ten largest clones take around 3.3%. Sequenced sample: memory CD4+ T cells from blood. The origin of this receptor is a female donor in good health, serving as a healthy control. The chain joins TRBV4-3 to TRBJ2-1; D gene uncertain. The CDR3, as DNA: TGCGCCAGCAGCCAAGAGGGCAAGTTCAATGAGCAGTTCTTC. Residues: CASSQEGKFNEQFF.